Shown below are 13 T cell receptor beta chains from a single sample sequenced in a study of Ad26.COV2.S vaccination and SARS-CoV-2 variants. The table came from immunoSEQ multiplex PCR; TCRdb's copy has only in-frame clones and leaves some out. Of roughly 330,000 clones in the sample, roughly nine tenths were seen once. Treatment in this sample: roughly 19 received Ad26.COV2.S at low or high dose, single or two shots; 5 received placebo; per-sample allocation not given. It was on day 63 after the first vaccine or placebo injection that samples were taken. Sample: peripheral blood, taken in a trial of Ad26.COV2.S vaccine versus placebo. The source of these receptors is a person aged 18-65 years who received the Ad26.COV2.S COVID-19 vaccine or a placebo.

This clone has ten or more counts. The CDR3 spells CASSPGPLNTEAFF. The CDR3 region has the DNA TGTGCCAGCAGTCCGGGGCCGTTGAACACTGAAGCTTTCTTT. The chain recombines TRBV28 with TRBJ1-1, with TRBD1 as a possible D gene (5 bases). The germline CDR1 and CDR2 sequences are MDHEN and SYDVKM. The length of the CDR3 is 14 residues. The V and J ends lost 5 bases and 0 bases respectively, with 10 bases between them.

This chain joins TRBV19 and TRBJ2-1, with 9 bases lining up with TRBD2. CDR1 LNHDA and CDR2 SQIVND come from the germline V gene (reference sequence). The CDR3 sequence is 15 residues long. The J segment lost 6 bases and the V segment lost 5 bases, leaving 8 bases of the junction unmatched. The CDR3 DNA reads TGTGCCAGTAGTCGGACTAGCGTGACCTCCAATGAGCAGTTCTTC. Encoded protein: CASSRTSVTSNEQFF. Complete variable domain (other parts from reference TRBV19 and TRBJ2-1): DGGITQSPKYLFRKEGQNVTLSCEQNLNHDAMYWYRQDPGQGLRLIYYSQIVNDFQKGDIAEGYSVSREKKESFPLTVTSAQKNPTAFYLCASSRTSVTSNEQFFGPGTRLTVL.

The gene calls are TRBV12-5 and TRBJ2-7; D is uncertain. V lost 2 bases, J lost 3 bases, and 5 bases lay in between. The CDR3 sequence is 12 residues long. CDR1 and CDR2 (germline): LGHNT, FRNRAP. The CDR3 nucleotides read TGTGCTAGTGGTTTGAGAGGCTACGAGCAGTACGTC. Amino acid sequence: CASGLRGYEQYV.

The chain couples TRBV5-1 to TRBJ2-1; TRBD2 agrees at 11 bases. The CDR3 is 17 residues long. Trimming cost V 0 bases and J 7 bases; bases outside gene matches: 9. Germline lookup yields CDR1 SGHRS and CDR2 YFSETQ. CDR3 residues: CASSLAVAGGPSNEQFF. In DNA form, the CDR3 reads TGCGCCAGCAGCTTGGCGGTAGCGGGGGGGCCTTCAAATGAGCAGTTCTTC.

V is TRBV29-1 and J is TRBJ1-2; TRBD1 aligns across 7 bases. With 6 bases clipped from V and 4 bases from J, the junction kept 5 bases outside the gene matches. Germline V gene data show CDR1 as SQVTM and CDR2 as ANQGSEA. The CDR3 covers 12 residues. The CDR3 loop is CSVVQGTYGYTF. The CDR3 DNA is TGCAGCGTCGTACAGGGGACCTATGGCTACACCTTC.

A remark on this clone: Other DNA sequences in the same sample also yield this CDR3. The chain recombines TRBV12-3 or TRBV12-4 with TRBJ2-7; D is unresolved. Between the trimmed V and J ends, which lost 1 base and 0 bases, there was a span of 4 bases. CDR3 length: 13 amino acids. CDR3 coding DNA: TGTGCCAGCAGTTTAGGGGGCTCCTACGAGCAGTACTTC. It codes for CASSLGGSYEQYF.

With regard to this clone: A read error may account for a junction end that differs from germline. This chain links TRBV4-3 with TRBJ1-1; D not resolved. Germline CDR1 reads LGHNA; CDR2 reads YSLEER. CDR3 length: 14 residues. The CDR3 loop reads CASSQAHLKTEAFF. In DNA, the CDR3 is TGCGCCAGCAGCCAAGCCCACCTGAAAACTGAAGCTTTCTTT.

The chain carries TRBV6-2 or TRBV6-3 and TRBJ1-1; no reliable D call. V lost 2 bases, J lost 4 bases, and 2 bases lay in between. This CDR3 has 11 amino acids. From germline, CDR1 is MNHEY and CDR2 SVGEGT. CDR3 DNA sequence: TGTGCCAGCAGTTACCCCACTGAAGCTTTCTTT. Translating it yields CASSYPTEAFF.

A single count supports this clone. This sequence joins TRBV4-1 and TRBJ1-2, with D hard to call. Germline CDR1 reads MGHRA; CDR2 reads YSYEKL. Trimming removed 0 bases from V and 3 bases from J, with 11 bases in between. The CDR3 has 15 residues. This CDR3 reads CASSQDPRQDYGYTF. As DNA, the CDR3 is TGCGCCAGCAGCCAAGATCCAAGACAAGACTATGGCTACACCTTC.

The chain recombines TRBV6-2 or TRBV6-3 with TRBJ2-1; tentative D call: TRBD2 (6 bases). Trimming took off 4 bases at V and 7 bases at J, with 8 bases between the two ends. CDR1 is MNHEY, CDR2 SVGEGT, per germline. This CDR3 has 12 amino acids. The CDR3 is CASSLSGNEQFF. The CDR3 bases are TGTGCCAGCAGTTTAAGCGGGAATGAGCAGTTCTTC.

The chain couples TRBV4-3 to TRBJ1-1; D gene unclear. The CDR3 sequence is 14 residues long. From germline, CDR1 is LGHNA and CDR2 YSLEER. V was clipped by 0 bases and J by 1 base, with 6 bases between them. In DNA, the CDR3 is TGCGCCAGCAGCCAAGAAAGTTCGAACACTGAAGCTTTCTTT. Encoded protein: CASSQESSNTEAFF.

The V and J genes are TRBV6-2 or TRBV6-3 and TRBJ1-1; D gene ambiguous. There are 15 residues in the CDR3. Between the trimmed V and J ends, which lost 0 bases and 4 bases, there was a span of 12 bases. Germline V gene data show CDR1 as MNHEY and CDR2 as SVGEGT. CDR3 region: CASSYSNELSTEAFF. Here the CDR3 DNA reads TGTGCCAGCAGTTACTCGAATGAGCTTTCCACTGAAGCTTTCTTT.

The rearrangement joins TRBV6-5 to TRBJ1-5; no definite D call. Per germline, CDR1 MNHEY and CDR2 SVGAGI. V lost 7 bases and J 3 bases, leaving 16 bases between the germline ends. The CDR3 loop spans 15 amino acids. The CDR3 DNA reads TGTGCCAGCACCCTGAGCCGGGGTGTCAATCAGCCCCAGCATTTT. It codes for CASTLSRGVNQPQHF.